This T cell receptor beta chain was found in a study of cytomegalovirus exposure and HLA in healthy donors. Researchers ran the PCR with 60 Vbeta and 13 Jbeta primers. The assay was immunoSEQ multiplex PCR, and TCRdb's table has in-frame clones only and misses some. The sample has 150,000 to 170,000 clones; approximately 77% are singletons. Every donor was a healthy person donating bone marrow. This CDR3 is built from 15 residues. Per germline, CDR1 KGHSH and CDR2 LQKENI. Trimming left V 3 bases short and J 6 bases short, with 18 bases between. On this clone itself: Its antigen is as yet unknown.

Broader study findings: Some public TCRs appeared in many individuals, while most sequences were rare. Rates of TCR association differed by HLA locus in a later analysis, with DRB1 highest and HLA-C lowest.

The source is a man between 18 and 35 years old in good health and CMV-seronegative. The V and J genes are TRBV18 and TRBJ2-7; tentatively, D is TRBD2 (6 bases). The sequenced sample consisted of PBMCs. In DNA form, the CDR3 reads TGTGCCAGCTCACCCCCCACGGGAGAGCAAAGCGAGCAGTACTTC. It encodes CASSPPTGEQSEQYF.